This T cell receptor (beta chain) was obtained from a study of post-analysis software for immune sequencing data (dated by TCRdb to 2014 to 2015). For the wider study: The recorded disease courses included relapsing-remitting, secondary progressive and progressive-relapsing multiple sclerosis, and some patients had no subtype annotation. The patient repertoires were set against under 12 previously published healthy control repertoires from donors whose ages ranged from 6 to 25 years. A subset of samples was prepared in parallel using single-end sample barcoding, then pooled and co-amplified after Illumina adapter ligation. The investigation overall reported the following: Patients showed significantly higher frequencies than controls for 4 or 5 TRBV segments, among them TRBV5-6, TRBV5-1 and TRBV20-1. Significantly lower normalized Chao1 diversity was found in multiple sclerosis patients than in controls, suggesting substantial peripheral T-cell clonal expansion. Direct clustering with F measure showed strong co-clustering of samples prepared in the same batch, prompting a batch-effect correction. The multiple sclerosis patient group was slightly younger than the control group.

TCR beta repertoires were profiled from peripheral blood of more than ten young patients with multiple sclerosis to demonstrate the VDJtools post-analysis software. The patients with multiple sclerosis were children and adolescents between about 6 and 17 years of age. The CDR3 numbers 13 residues from cysteine through phenylalanine. Only the CDR3 region is kept as DNA, spanning 39 bases read in frame from base 1. V loses 6 bases, J loses 13 bases, and the germline ends lie 20 bases apart. Library prep was done by PCR. The run used an Illumina HiSeq 2500. To reduce PCR and sequencing biases, unique molecular identifiers were built into the TCR beta cDNA libraries. Per 1 to 10 million input T cells, 500,000 or so cDNA molecules were obtained, such that each molecule approximated one T cell. The same protocol used for the earlier healthy control dataset was applied to prepare and sequence the patient libraries. Within a given batch, samples were prepared together, multiplexed and sequenced on the same HiSeq lane. The original methods were these. MIGEC was used to process the raw barcoded reads, and molecular identifier groups with only a single read were discarded before consensus assembly and CDR3 extraction. VDJtools was used for post-analysis of the clonotype tables, and diversity was normalized by down-sampling every dataset to the size of the smallest sample. In repertoire overlap clustering, CDR3 amino acid sequences, but not nucleotide sequences, were matched to correct batch-related cross-sample contamination. TCRdb handled the public reads itself, with Q25 trimming in fastp and clone calling in MiXCR, and kept productive beta chains. One record per CDR3 amino acid sequence lists the most common genes and DNA. The V and J calls follow TCRdb's processing rather than the paper's. This sample lists roughly 800,000 distinct CDR3 sequences; about 50% were detected once. The ten top clones hold 4.6% of the sample.

To note about this clonotype: The specificity of this receptor is unknown. No base quality information exists; no much larger clone differs at one position.

The source is a girl aged 10 to 17 with multiple sclerosis. The specimen sequenced was blood. Recombination joined TRBV12-3 or TRBV12-4 with TRBJ2-3; the D gene identity is not certain. The CDR3 in this case is CASSRQSTDAEYF. Here is the DNA: TGTGCCAGCAGCCGACAAAGCACAGATGCGGAGTATTTT.